The 7 T cell receptor beta chains below come from one sample, sequenced in a study of beta chain features in type 1 diabetes. Expressed TCRB transcripts were sequenced because the isolated RNA had all been reverse transcribed beforehand. Sequencing used immunoSEQ multiplex PCR; TCRdb keeps in-frame clones, though not all of them. The profile shows roughly 330,000 clones, about 10% of them singletons. Sequenced input: naive CD4+ T cells from blood. The receptor source for this set is a woman between 25 and 40 years old in good health.

Notes on this clone: This may come from a read error, since a much larger clone is one base off. This chain joins TRBV7-9 and TRBJ2-1; the D is unclear. The V end was cut by 5 bases, the J end by 6 bases, with 5 bases between. CDR1 is SEHNR and CDR2 is FQNEAQ in the germline V gene (reference sequence). The CDR3 covers 11 residues. CDR3 in amino acids: CASSIGNEQFF. CDR3 sequence (DNA): TGTGCCAGCAGCATCGGCAATGAGCAGTTCTTC.

This clone was observed a few times. CDR3 sequence: CASGYRGEQYF. CDR3 DNA sequence: TGTGCCAGCGGCTACAGAGGGGAGCAGTACTTC. The chain recombines TRBV28 with TRBJ2-7, with D tentatively TRBD2 (5 bases). The length of the CDR3 is 11 residues. Germline CDR1 MDHEN, CDR2 SYDVKM. Trimming removed 8 bases at V and 7 bases at J, with 12 bases between.

This sequence joins TRBV29-1 and TRBJ2-2, with TRBD1 as a possible D gene (6 bases). The ends were cut back, 6 bases at V and 8 bases at J, with 13 bases in the middle. There are 12 residues in the CDR3. The germline V gene encodes CDR1 SQVTM and CDR2 ANQGSEA. CDR3: CSVKGGRGELFF. For the CDR3, the DNA is TGCAGCGTAAAAGGGGGTCGGGGGGAGCTGTTTTTT.

In its sample, this clone was seen a few times. The chain has TRBV4-1 and TRBJ2-1, with a possible D match to TRBD2 (5 bases). The CDR3 runs 14 residues. The germline V gene encodes CDR1 MGHRA and CDR2 YSYEKL. V lost 3 bases to trimming and J lost 2 bases, with 8 bases between them. The CDR3 region has the DNA TGCGCCAGCAGCCAGCACGGGACCTACAATGAGCAGTTCTTC. Translating gives CASSQHGTYNEQFF.

The chain has TRBV5-4 and TRBJ2-7, with 8 bases lining up with TRBD2. With 0 bases clipped from V and 3 bases from J, the junction kept 5 bases outside the gene matches. Germline V gene sequence: CDR1 SGHNT, CDR2 YYREEE (reference sequence). The CDR3 extends over 15 amino acids. CDR3 sequence: CASSLGSGIIYEQYF. In nucleotides, the CDR3 is TGTGCCAGCAGCTTGGGTAGCGGGATAATCTACGAGCAGTACTTC.

This clone came up a few times. The rearrangement links TRBV30 to TRBJ1-5; the match to TRBD1 covers 8 bases. Trimming took 5 bases from V and 2 from J; bases not matched to a gene: 2. CDR1 is GTSNPN, CDR2 SVGIG, per germline (reference sequence). The CDR3 length is 13 residues. The CDR3 DNA follows: TGTGCCTGGGACAGGGGAGGCAATCAGCCCCAGCATTTT. Residues: CAWDRGGNQPQHF.

This clone was observed a handful of times. The V gene is TRBV29-1, the J gene TRBJ2-1; D may be TRBD1 (5 bases). The V end was cut by 6 bases, the J end by 0 bases, with 12 bases between. The CDR3 runs 14 residues. CDR1 and CDR2 from the germline V gene are SQVTM and ANQGSEA. Written as DNA, the CDR3 is TGCAGCGTCCAGGGTACAAGCTCCTACAATGAGCAGTTCTTC. It encodes CSVQGTSSYNEQFF.